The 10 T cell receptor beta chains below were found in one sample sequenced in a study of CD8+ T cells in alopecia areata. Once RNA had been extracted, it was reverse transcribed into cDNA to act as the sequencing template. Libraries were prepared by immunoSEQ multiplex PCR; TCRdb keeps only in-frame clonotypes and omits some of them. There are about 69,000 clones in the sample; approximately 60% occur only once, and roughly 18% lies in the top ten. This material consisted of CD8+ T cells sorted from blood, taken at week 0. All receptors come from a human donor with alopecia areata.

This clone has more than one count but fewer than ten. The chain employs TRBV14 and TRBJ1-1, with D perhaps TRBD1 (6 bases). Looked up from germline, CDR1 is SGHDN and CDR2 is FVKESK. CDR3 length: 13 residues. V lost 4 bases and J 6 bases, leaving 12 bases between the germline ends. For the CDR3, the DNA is TGTGCCAGCAGCCCTTATGGGGGCCCTGAAGCTTTCTTT. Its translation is CASSPYGGPEAFF. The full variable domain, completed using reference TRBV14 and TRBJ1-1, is EAGVTQFPSHSVIEKGQTVTLRCDPISGHDNLYWYRRVMGKEIKFLLHFVKESKQDESGMPNNRFLAERTGGTYSTLKVQPAELEDSGVYFCASSPYGGPEAFFGQGTRLTVV.

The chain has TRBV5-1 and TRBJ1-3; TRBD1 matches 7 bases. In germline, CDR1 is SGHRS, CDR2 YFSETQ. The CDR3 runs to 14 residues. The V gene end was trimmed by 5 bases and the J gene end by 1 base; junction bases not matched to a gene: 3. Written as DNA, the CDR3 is TGCGCCAGCAGAGAGACAGGGTCTGGAAACACCATATATTTT. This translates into CASRETGSGNTIYF.

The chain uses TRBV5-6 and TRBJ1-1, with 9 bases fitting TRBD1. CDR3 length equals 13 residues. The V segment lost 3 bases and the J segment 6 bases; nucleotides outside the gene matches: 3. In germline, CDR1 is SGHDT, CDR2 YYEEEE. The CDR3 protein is CASSWGQGSEAFF. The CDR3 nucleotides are TGTGCCAGCAGCTGGGGACAGGGATCTGAAGCTTTCTTT.

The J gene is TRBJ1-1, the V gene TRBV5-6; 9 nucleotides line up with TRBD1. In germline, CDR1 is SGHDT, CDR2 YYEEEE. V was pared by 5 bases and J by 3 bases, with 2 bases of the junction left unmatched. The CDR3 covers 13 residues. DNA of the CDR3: TGTGCCAGCAGTTGGACAGGGGACACTGAAGCTTTCTTT. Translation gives CASSWTGDTEAFF.

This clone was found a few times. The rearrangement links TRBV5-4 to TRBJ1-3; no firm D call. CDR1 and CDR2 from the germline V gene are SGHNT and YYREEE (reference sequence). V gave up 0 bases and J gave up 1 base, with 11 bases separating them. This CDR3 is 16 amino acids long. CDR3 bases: TGTGCCAGCAGCTTGGAGGGTTCCTTTTCTGGAAACACCATATATTTT. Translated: CASSLEGSFSGNTIYF.

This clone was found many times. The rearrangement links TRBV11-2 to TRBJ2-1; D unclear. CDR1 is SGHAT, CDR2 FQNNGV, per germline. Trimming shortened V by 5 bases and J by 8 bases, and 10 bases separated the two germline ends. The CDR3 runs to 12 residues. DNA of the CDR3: TGTGCCAGCAGCCCCTATTGGGATGAGCAGTTCTTC. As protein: CASSPYWDEQFF.

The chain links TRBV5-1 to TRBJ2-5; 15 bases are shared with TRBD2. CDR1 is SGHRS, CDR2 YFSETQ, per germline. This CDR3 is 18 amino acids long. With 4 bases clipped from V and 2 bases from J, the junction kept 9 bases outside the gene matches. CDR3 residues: CASSVPGTSGGQQETQYF. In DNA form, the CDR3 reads TGCGCCAGCAGCGTTCCCGGGACTAGCGGGGGGCAACAAGAGACCCAGTACTTC.

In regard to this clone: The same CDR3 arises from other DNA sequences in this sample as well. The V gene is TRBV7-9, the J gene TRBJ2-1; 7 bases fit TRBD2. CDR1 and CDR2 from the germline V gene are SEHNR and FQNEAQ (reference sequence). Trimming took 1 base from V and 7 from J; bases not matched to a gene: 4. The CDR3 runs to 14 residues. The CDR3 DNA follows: TGTGCCAGCAGCTTAGACGGGAGGCTGAATGAGCAGTTCTTC. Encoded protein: CASSLDGRLNEQFF.

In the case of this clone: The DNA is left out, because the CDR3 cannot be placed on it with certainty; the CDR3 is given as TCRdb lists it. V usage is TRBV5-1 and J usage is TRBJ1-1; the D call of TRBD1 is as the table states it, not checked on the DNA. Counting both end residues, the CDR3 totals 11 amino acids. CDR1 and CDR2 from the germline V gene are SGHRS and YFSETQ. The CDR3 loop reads CASSFGQGTFF.

Here the CDR3 DNA reads TGCAGCGTTGAAGCGGGGGCCGGTAGCGGGAATGAGCAGTTCTTC. Its protein product is CSVEAGAGSGNEQFF. The V and J genes are TRBV29-1 and TRBJ2-1; tentatively, D is TRBD2 (7 bases). The CDR3 runs to 15 residues. Trimming left V 1 base short and J 7 bases short, with 17 bases between. The germline V gene has CDR1 SQVTM and CDR2 ANQGSEA.